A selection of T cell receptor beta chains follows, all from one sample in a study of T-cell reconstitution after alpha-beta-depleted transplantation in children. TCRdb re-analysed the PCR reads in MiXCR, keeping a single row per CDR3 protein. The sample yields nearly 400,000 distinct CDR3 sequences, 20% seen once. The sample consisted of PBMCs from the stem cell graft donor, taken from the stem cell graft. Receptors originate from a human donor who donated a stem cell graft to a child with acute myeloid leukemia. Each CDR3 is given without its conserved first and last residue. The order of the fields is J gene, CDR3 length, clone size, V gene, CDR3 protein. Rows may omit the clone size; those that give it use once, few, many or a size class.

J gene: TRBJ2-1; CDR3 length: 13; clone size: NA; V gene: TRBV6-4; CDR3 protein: ASSDGLADVNEQF
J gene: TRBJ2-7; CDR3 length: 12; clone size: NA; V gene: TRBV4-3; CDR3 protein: ASSQVGRAGEQY
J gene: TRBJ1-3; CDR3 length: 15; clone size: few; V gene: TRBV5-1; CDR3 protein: ASSLRRPANSGNTIY
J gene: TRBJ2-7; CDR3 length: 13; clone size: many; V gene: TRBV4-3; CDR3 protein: ASSQVEAGGYEQY
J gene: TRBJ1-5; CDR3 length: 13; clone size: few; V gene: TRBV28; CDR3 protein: ASSQSGDRVQPQH
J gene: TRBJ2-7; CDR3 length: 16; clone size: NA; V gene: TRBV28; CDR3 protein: ASSAPGQGGQSSYEQY
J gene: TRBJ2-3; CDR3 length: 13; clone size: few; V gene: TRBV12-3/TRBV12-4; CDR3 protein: ASSLGRTNTDTQY
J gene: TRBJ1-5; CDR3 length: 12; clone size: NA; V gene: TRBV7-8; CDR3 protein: ASSLGVGPQPQH
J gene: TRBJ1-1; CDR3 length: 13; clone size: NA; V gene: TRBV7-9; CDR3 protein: ASSLGARLDTEAF
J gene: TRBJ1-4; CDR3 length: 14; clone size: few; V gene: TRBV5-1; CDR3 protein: ASSLEDWRTNEKLF
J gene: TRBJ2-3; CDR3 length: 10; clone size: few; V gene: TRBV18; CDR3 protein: ASSRVGDTQY
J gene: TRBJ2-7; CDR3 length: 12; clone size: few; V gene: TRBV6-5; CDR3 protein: ASSYTDSGYEQY
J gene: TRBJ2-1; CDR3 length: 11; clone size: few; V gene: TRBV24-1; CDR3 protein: ATSDRINNEQF
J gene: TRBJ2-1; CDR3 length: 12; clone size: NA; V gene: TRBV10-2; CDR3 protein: ASNGGRGYNEQF
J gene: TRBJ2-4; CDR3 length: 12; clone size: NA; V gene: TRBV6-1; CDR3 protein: ASNVDRGGNIQY
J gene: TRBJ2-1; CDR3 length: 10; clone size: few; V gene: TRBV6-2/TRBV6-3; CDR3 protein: ASSLAEGEQF
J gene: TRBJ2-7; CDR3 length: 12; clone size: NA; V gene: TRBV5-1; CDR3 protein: ASSTGQSIGEQY
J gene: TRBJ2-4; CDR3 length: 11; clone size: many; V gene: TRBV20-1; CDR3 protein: SARDPLANIQY
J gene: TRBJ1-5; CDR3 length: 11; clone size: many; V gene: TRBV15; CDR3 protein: ATSRDPLQPQH
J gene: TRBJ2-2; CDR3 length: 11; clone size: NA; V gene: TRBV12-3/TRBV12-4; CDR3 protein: ASSLLLAGELF
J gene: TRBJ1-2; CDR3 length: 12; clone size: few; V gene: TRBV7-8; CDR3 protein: ASSLGRSNYGYT
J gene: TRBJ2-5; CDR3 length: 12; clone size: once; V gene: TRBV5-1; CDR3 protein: ASSLHRGQETQY
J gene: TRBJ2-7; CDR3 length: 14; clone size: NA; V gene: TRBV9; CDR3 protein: ASSVDGQGAISEQY
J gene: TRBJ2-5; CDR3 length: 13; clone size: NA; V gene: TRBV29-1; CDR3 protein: SVDLTRGRGETQY
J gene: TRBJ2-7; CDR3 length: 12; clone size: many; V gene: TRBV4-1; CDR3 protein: ASSQVAGAYEQY
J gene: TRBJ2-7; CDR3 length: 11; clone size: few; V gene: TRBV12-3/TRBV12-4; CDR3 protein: ASRGQGFDEQY
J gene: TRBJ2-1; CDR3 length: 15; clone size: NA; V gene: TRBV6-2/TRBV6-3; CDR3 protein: ASSSLRRQGGYNEQF
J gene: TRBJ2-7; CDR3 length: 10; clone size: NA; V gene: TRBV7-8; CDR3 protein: ASSPPRNEQY
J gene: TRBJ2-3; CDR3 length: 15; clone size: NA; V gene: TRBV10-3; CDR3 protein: AISVQLAGGSTDTQY
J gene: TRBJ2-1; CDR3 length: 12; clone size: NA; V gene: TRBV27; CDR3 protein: ASKLSPGGGKEF
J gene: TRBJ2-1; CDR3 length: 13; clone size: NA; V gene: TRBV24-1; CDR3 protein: ATSDLPDRDNEQF
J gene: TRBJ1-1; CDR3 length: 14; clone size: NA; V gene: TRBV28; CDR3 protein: ASSSLRQIFHTEAF
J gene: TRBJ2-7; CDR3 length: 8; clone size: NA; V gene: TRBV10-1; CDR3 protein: ASTDYEQY
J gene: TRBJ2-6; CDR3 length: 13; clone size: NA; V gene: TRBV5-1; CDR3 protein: ASSLTVTGANVLT
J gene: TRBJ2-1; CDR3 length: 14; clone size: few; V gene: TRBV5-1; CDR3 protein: ASSLDSSGRVNEQF
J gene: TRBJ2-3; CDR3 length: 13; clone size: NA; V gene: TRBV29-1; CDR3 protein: SVDLAGGPTDTQY
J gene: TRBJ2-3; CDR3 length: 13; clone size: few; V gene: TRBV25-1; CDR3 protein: ASSDRDRGTDTQY
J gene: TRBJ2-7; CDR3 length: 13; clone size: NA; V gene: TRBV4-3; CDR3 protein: ASSTRLAVSYEQY
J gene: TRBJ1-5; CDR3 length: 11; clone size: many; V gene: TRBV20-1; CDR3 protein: SASGRTNQPQH
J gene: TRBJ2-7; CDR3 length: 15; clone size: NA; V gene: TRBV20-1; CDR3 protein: SARDSGTSGPPYEQY
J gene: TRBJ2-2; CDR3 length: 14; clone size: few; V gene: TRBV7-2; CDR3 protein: ASSGSGRRNTGELF
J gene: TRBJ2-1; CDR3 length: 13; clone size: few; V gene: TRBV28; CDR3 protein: ASSFPGTLYNEQF
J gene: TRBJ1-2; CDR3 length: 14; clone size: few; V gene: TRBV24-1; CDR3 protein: ATSDSPDRAPYGYT
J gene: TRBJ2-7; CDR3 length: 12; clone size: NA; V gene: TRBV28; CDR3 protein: ASSNVAGPYEQY
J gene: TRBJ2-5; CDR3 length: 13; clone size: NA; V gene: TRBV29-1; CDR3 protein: SARGGVQAGQTQY